Listed here is a single T cell receptor beta chain. Only in-frame clones appear in the TCRdb table, and some are missing; sequencing was by immunoSEQ multiplex PCR. The sample includes over 10,000 clones, 60% to 85% of them seen just once. This sample was included in a study of T cells after somatic rescue of genetic block. Germline CDR1 is SGHAT and CDR2 is FQNNGV. The CDR3 totals 12 residues. This rearrangement joins TRBV11-2 to TRBJ2-5, with D maybe TRBD1 (5 bases). Judging by the DNA end, TRBJ2-7 fits better; the J call may be wrong. This TCR was recovered from a boy younger than 18. Source material: peripheral blood mononuclear cells (PBMCs). CDR3: CASSPGHYEQYF. DNA for the CDR3: TGTGCCAGCAGCCCTGGACACTACGAGCAGTACTTC.